This T cell receptor (beta chain) appears in the sequencing data of a study of cytomegalovirus exposure and HLA in healthy donors. PCR amplification relied on 60 Vbeta primers (plus 13 Jbeta primers). Repertoires were generated with immunoSEQ multiplex PCR, while TCRdb's copy carries only in-frame clones and drops some. Of 150,000 to 200,000 clones listed, over 65% were seen once; the top ten hold over 2%. The J segment lost 0 bases and the V segment lost 3 bases, leaving 7 bases of the junction unmatched. Germline loops: CDR1 SNHLY, CDR2 FYNNEI. The CDR3 length is 16 residues. The chain carries TRBV2 and TRBJ2-7, with 8 bases identical to TRBD1. Sequenced material: PBMCs. This TCR was sampled from a man aged 60 to 75 in good health and CMV-seronegative. The CDR3 coding sequence is TGTGCCAGCAGTGAGGGGGGCAGGGGGCTCTCCTACGAGCAGTACTTC. Encoded protein: CASSEGGRGLSYEQYF.